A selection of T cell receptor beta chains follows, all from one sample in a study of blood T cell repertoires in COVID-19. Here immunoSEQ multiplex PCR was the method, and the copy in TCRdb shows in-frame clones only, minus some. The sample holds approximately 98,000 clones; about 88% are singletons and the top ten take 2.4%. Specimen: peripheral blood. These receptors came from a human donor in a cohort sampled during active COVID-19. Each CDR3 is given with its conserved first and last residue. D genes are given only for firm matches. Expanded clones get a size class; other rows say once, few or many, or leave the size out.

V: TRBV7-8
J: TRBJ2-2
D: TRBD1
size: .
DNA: TGTGCCAGCAGCCCGCGACAGGGGGCGGCCGGGGAGCTGTTTTTT
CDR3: CASSPRQGAAGELFF

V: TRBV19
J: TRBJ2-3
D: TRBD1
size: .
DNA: TGTGCCAGTAGTGACAGGGGGTCTCCCACAGATACGCAGTATTTT
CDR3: CASSDRGSPTDTQYF

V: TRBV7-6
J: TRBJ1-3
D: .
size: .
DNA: TGTGCCAGCAGCTTACAGGGTTGGGGAAACACCATATATTTT
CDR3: CASSLQGWGNTIYF

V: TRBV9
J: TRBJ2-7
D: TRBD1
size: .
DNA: TGTGCCAGCAGCGTTACGGACAGGGTGACCTACGAGCAGTACTTC
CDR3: CASSVTDRVTYEQYF

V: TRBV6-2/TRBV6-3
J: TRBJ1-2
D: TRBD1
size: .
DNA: TGTGCCAGCAGTTACGGGACAGGGCACCTCTATGGCTACACCTTC
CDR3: CASSYGTGHLYGYTF

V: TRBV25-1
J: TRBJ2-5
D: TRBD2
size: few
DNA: TGTGCCAGCAGTGAAAGGACTAGCGGACAAGAGACCCAGTACTTC
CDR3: CASSERTSGQETQYF

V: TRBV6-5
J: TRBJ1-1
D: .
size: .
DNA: TGTGCCAGCAAGTTAGGGGGGGGCACTGAAGCTTTCTTT
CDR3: CASKLGGGTEAFF

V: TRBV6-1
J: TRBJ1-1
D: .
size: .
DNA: TGTGCCAGCAGTGAAGCGCTTCGGGTTAGTTTCCAGGGTCCGAACACTGAAGCTTTCTTT
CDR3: CASSEALRVSFQGPNTEAFF

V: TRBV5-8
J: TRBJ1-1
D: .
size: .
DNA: TGTGCCAGCAGCTTTATGAGGGGGACTGAAGCTTTCTTT
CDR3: CASSFMRGTEAFF

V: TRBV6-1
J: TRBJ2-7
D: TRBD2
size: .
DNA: TGTGCCAGCAGTGGACCTAAGAGCGGGGGAGCCTACGAGCAGTACTTC
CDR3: CASSGPKSGGAYEQYF

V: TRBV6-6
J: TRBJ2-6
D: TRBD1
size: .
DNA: TGTGCCAGCAGCCCCAAAACAGGGGCTGGGGCCAACGTCCTGACTTTC
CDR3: CASSPKTGAGANVLTF

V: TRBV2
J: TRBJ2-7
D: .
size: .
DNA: TGTGCCAGCAGTGAACCGGGTAACTACGAGCAGTACTTC
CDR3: CASSEPGNYEQYF

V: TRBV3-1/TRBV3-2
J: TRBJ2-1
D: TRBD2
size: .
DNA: TGTGCCAGCAGCCAAGATTCGGGACTAGGCTCCTACAATGAGCAGTTCTTC
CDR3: CASSQDSGLGSYNEQFF

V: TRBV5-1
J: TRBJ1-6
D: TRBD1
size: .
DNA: TGCGCCAGCAGCTTGGAGGGACAGGGGGTAGAATCACCCCTCCACTTT
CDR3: CASSLEGQGVESPLHF

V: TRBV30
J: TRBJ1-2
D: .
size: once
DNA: TGTGCCCGGCAAGATGACAGTTACTATGGCTACACCTTC
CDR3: CARQDDSYYGYTF

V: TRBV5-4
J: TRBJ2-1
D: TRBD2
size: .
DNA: TGTGCCAGCAGCTTTGGTCTACTAGCGGGAGAGGGTCATGAGCAGTTCTTC
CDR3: CASSFGLLAGEGHEQFF

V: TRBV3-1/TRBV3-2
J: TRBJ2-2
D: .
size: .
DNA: TGTGCCAGCAGCATCACGCGCGGGTCGAACACCGGGGAGCTGTTTTTT
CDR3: CASSITRGSNTGELFF

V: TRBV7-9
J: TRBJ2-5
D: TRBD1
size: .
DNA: TGTGCCAGCAGCTTAGTGCCGGGACAGGGTCGGCAAGAGACCCAGTACTTC
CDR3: CASSLVPGQGRQETQYF

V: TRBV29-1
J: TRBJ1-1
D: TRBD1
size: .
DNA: TGCAGCGTTCGGACAGGGGGCATAACTGAAGCTTTCTTT
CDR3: CSVRTGGITEAFF

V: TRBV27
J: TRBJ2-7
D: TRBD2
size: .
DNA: TGTGCCAACCCCCCACTAGCGGGGCCCCACTTGATACGACGCCCGCAGTACTTC
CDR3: CANPPLAGPHLIRRPQYF

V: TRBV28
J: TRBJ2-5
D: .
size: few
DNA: TGTGCCAGCAGTTTATGGGTAGCAGCTGAAGAGACCCAGTACTTC
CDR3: CASSLWVAAEETQYF

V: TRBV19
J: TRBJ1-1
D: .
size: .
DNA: TGTGCCAGTACCCCTTTAATGGGGGCCAACACTGAAGCTTTCTTT
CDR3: CASTPLMGANTEAFF

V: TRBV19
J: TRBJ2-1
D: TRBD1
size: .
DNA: TGTGCCAGTAGTACGCAAACCGGGACAGGGGCGAACAATGAGCAGTTCTTC
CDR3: CASSTQTGTGANNEQFF

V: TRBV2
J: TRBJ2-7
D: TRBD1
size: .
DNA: TGTGCCAGCAGTAGGACAGGCCCAGGATCCTACGAGCAGTACTTC
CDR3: CASSRTGPGSYEQYF

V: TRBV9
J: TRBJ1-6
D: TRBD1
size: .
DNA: TGTGCCAGCAGCGGCCCTGACAGGGAAACTCCTTCACCCCTCCACTTT
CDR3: CASSGPDRETPSPLHF

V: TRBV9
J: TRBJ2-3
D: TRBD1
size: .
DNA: TGTGCCAGCAGCTTATGGGACAGAAATTACGCAGATACGCAGTATTTT
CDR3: CASSLWDRNYADTQYF